The sequence of this T cell receptor beta chain was determined in a study of graft-versus-host responses after intestinal transplantation. Study as a whole: Every one of the recipients received anti-thymocyte globulin induction and afterwards took tacrolimus and steroids for around 3 years.

For this clone: Antigen specificity is unknown.

The ends lost 2 bases at V and 5 bases at J; junction bases unmatched: 8. This CDR3 region has 15 residues. CDR1 is MNHEY and CDR2 is SVGAGI in the germline V gene. TCRdb's table, derived via immunoSEQ multiplex PCR, lists solely in-frame clones and lacks some. This table holds 70,000 to 75,000 clones, around 92% found once. The clonotype was recovered from a human donor who received an intestinal transplant. The chain recombines TRBV6-5 with TRBJ2-5; 7 nucleotides agree with TRBD2. The source material was unstimulated CD8+ T cells sorted from spleen or lymph node cells, sampled before intestinal transplant. CDR3 sequence reads: CASSYLRELGETQYF. CDR3 bases: TGTGCCAGCAGTTACCTGCGGGAGCTCGGGGAGACCCAGTACTTC.